This entry describes one TCR beta chain. Its specificity is not known. Per the germline V gene, CDR1 is MNHEY and CDR2 is SVGEGT. V was pared by 6 bases and J by 0 bases, with 8 bases of the junction left unmatched. CDR3 length: 15 residues. The data belong to a study of blood T cells in healthy people across ages. Study-level results: More naive CD4+ cells and higher diversity were found in long-lived than in aged donors.

Using a J-beta primer mix together with a sample-barcoded 5' primer, a second PCR was run for roughly 6 to 12 cycles. MiXCR was run by TCRdb on the 5' RACE reads, yielding one entry per CDR3 protein. The sample holds 540,000 or so distinct CDR3 sequences, 27% seen once. J is TRBJ2-7 and V is TRBV6-2 or TRBV6-3; TRBD1 aligns across 7 bases. The sequencing input was blood. The source is a woman aged 70-85 years in good health. The CDR3 protein is CASSRKTGSSYEQYF. The CDR3 DNA follows: TGTGCCAGCAGCCGAAAGACAGGGAGCTCCTACGAGCAGTACTTC.